This entry concerns a single T cell receptor (beta chain). Some clones are missing from TCRdb's copy, which holds only in-frame ones; the method was immunoSEQ multiplex PCR. The table has around 230,000 clones, 85% to 95% seen once; the top ten hold about 1.6%. The sample belongs to a study of control samples from healthy donors and cancer patients. J was trimmed by 3 bases and V by 4 bases; bases with no gene match: 6. Germline loops: CDR1 LNHDA, CDR2 SQIVND (reference sequence). The CDR3 extends over 15 amino acids. The sequence was collected from a man aged 45-60 years in good health. The rearrangement links TRBV19 to TRBJ2-7; 10 nucleotides align to TRBD1. The specimen was blood. The CDR3 spells CASSTGTGEFYEQYV. CDR3 sequence (DNA): TGTGCCAGTAGTACCGGGACAGGGGAATTCTACGAGCAGTACGTC.